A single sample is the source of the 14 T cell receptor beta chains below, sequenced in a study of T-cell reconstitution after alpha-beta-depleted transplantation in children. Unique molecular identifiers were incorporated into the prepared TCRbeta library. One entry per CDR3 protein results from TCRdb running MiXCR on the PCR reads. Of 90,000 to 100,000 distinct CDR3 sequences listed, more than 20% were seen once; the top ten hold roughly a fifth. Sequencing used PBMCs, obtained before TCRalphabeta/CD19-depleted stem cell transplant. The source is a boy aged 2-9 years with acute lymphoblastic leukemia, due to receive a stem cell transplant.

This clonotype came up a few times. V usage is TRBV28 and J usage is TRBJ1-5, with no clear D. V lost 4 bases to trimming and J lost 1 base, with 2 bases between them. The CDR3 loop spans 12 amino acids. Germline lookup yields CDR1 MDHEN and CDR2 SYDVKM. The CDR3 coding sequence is TGTGCCAGCAGTTGGAGCAATCAGCCCCAGCATTTT. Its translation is CASSWSNQPQHF.

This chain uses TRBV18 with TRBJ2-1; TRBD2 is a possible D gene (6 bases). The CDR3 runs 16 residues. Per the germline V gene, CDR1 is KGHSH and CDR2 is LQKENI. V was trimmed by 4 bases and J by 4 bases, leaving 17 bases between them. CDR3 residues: CASSLYGGGLYNEQFF. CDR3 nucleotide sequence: TGTGCCAGCTCACTTTATGGCGGAGGGCTATACAATGAGCAGTTCTTC.

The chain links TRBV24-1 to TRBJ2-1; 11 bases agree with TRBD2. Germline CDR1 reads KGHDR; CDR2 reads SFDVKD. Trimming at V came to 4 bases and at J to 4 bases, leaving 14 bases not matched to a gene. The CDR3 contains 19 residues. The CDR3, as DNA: TGTGCCACCAGTGACAGATACACGCGGGGGACTAGCGGTTACAATGAGCAGTTCTTC. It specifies CATSDRYTRGTSGYNEQFF.

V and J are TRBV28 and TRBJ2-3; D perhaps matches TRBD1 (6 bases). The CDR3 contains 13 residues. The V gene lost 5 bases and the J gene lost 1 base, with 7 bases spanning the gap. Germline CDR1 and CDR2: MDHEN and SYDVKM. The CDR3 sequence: CASSKGGTDTQYF. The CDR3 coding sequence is TGTGCCAGCAGTAAGGGGGGCACAGATACGCAGTATTTT.

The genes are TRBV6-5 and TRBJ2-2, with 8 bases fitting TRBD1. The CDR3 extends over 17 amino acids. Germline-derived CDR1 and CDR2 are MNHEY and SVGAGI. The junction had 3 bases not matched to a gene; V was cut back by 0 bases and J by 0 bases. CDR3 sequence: CASSYSPGGPNTGELFF. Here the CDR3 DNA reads TGTGCCAGCAGTTACTCTCCAGGGGGCCCGAACACCGGGGAGCTGTTTTTT.

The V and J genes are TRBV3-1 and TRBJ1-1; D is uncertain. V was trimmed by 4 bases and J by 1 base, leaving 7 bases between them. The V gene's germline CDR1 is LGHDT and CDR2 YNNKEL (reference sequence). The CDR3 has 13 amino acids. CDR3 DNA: TGTGCCAGCAGCCTCAGTGAGAACACTGAAGCTTTCTTT. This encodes CASSLSENTEAFF.

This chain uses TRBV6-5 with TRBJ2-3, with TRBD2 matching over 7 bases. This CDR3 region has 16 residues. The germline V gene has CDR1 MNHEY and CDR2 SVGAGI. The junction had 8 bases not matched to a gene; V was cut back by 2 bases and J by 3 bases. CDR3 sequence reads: CASSYGSSGGTDTQYF. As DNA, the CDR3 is TGTGCCAGCAGTTACGGATCTAGCGGAGGAACAGATACGCAGTATTTT.

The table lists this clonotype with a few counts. As DNA, the CDR3 is TGTGCCAGCAGCTTCGGACAGTCCACCGGGGAGCTGTTTTTT. This translates into CASSFGQSTGELFF. The rearrangement links TRBV7-9 to TRBJ2-2, with D possibly TRBD1 on 6 matching bases. Germline CDR1 and CDR2: SEHNR and FQNEAQ (reference sequence). V shed 3 bases and J shed 4 bases, with 9 bases lying between them. This CDR3 comprises 14 residues.

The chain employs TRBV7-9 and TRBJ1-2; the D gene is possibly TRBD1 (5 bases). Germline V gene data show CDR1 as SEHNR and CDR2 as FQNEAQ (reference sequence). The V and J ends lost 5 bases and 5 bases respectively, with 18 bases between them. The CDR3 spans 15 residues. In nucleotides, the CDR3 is TGTGCCAGCAGCCCTCAGGGTGGGGAACTTTATGGCTACACCTTC. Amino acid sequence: CASSPQGGELYGYTF.

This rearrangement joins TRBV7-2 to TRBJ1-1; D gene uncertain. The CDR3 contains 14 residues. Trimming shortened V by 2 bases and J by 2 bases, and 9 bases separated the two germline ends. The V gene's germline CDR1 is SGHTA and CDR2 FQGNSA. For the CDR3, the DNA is TGTGCCAGCAGCTTATCGCGGGCTAACACTGAAGCTTTCTTT. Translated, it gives CASSLSRANTEAFF.

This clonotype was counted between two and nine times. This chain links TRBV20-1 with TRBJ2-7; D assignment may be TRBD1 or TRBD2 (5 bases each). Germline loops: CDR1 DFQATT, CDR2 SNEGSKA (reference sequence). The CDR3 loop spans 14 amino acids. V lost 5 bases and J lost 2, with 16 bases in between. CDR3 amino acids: CSAPRRDGTYEQYF. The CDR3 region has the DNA TGCAGTGCTCCCCGTCGGGACGGGACCTACGAGCAGTACTTC.

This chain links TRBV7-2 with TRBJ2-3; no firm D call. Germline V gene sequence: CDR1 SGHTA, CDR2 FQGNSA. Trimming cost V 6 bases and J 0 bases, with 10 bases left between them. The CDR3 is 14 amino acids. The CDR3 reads CASSLDASTDTQYF. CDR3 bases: TGTGCCAGCAGTTTGGATGCTAGCACAGATACGCAGTATTTT.

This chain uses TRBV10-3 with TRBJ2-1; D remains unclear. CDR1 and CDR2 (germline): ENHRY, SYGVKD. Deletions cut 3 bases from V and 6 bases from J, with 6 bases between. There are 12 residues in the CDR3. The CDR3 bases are TGTGCCATCAGTGAACTCGCCAATGAGCAGTTCTTC. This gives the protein CAISELANEQFF.

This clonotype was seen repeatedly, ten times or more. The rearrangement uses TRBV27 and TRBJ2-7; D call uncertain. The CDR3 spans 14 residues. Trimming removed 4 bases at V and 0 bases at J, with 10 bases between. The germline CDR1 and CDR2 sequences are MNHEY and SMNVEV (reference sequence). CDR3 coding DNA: TGTGCCAGCAGTTACGGCGGATACTCCTACGAGCAGTACTTC. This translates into CASSYGGYSYEQYF.